This T cell receptor (beta chain) came from a study of regulatory T cells in long-lasting Graves disease. This clonotype was detected a few times. Antigen unknown. At one boundary the junction diverges from the germline segment, which might be a read error. The CDR3 contains 14 residues. Germline CDR1 and CDR2: SGHAT and FQNNGV. Documented time point: newly diagnosed GD, antithyroid drugs for less than 3 months. Construction of the TCR library relied on RNA isolated from PBMCs. Study-wide results and caveats: Patients whose Graves' disease persisted exhibited lower TCR diversity than those newly diagnosed. Persistent disease was associated with favored TRBV28 usage and with favored use of TRBJ1-2 and TRBJ2-5.

Investigators prepared the TCR beta libraries by applying iRepertoire HTBI primers and Arm-PCR of CDR3 regions. TCRdb itself ran the multiplex PCR reads through MiXCR, one entry per CDR3 protein. Altogether roughly 500,000 distinct CDR3 sequences are present, about 12% being singletons, with the ten largest covering around 10%. The same data also went into a second study, on T cells in Graves' hyperthyroidism and ophthalmopathy. Per that paper: Among the patients, aged 18 to 65, hyperthyroidism was newly diagnosed and had lasted under 2 months. RT-PCR in the first round (using the HTBI primer set) targeted the TCR CDR3.

This TCR derives from a woman aged 25-40 years with Graves disease. The rearrangement joins TRBV11-2 to TRBJ2-2; D is possibly TRBD1 (6 bases). The specimen comprised peripheral blood mononuclear cells (PBMCs), sampled at new diagnosis, from a patient treated with antithyroid drugs. Here the CDR3 DNA reads TGTGCCAGCACCTTAGGGGGTCCTCCCGGGGAGCTGTTTTTT. Its translation is CASTLGGPPGELFF.